The table lists the clone carrying this T cell receptor beta chain with a few counts. TCRdb ran MiXCR on the 5' RACE reads and lists one entry per CDR3 protein. The sample yields around 610,000 distinct CDR3 sequences, approximately 13% seen once. These data belong to a study of T cells after yellow fever vaccination. The germline gives CDR1 SGHNT, CDR2 YYREEE (reference sequence). This CDR3 has 16 amino acids. Trimming removed 4 bases from V and 7 bases from J, with 21 bases in between. The source is a young man who received the YFV17D yellow fever vaccine. The chain couples TRBV5-4 to TRBJ2-1, with D perhaps matching TRBD2 (5 bases). The source was PBMCs, collected on the day of the yellow fever booster vaccination. The CDR3 here is CASSPKLESVRNEQFF. The CDR3 nucleotides are TGTGCCAGCAGCCCCAAACTAGAGTCAGTAAGAAATGAGCAGTTCTTC.